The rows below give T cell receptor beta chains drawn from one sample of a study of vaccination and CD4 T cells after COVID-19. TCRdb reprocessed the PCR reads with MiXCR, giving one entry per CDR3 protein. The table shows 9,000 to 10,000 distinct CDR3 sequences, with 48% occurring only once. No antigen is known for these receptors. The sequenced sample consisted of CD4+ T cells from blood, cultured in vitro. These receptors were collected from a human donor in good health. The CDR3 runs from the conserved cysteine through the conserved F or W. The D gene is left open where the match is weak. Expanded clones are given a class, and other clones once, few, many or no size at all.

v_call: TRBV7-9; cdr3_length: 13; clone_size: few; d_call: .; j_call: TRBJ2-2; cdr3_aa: CASRWSNTGELFF; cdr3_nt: TGTGCCAGCCGATGGTCTAACACCGGGGAGCTGTTTTTT
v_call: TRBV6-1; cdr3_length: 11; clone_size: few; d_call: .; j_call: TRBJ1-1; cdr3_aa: CASSDRTEAFF; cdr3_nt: TGTGCCAGCAGTGATCGCACTGAAGCTTTCTTT
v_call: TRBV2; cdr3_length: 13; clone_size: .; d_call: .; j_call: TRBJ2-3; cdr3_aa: CASSGDFTDTQYF; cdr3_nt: TGTGCCAGCAGTGGGGACTTCACAGATACGCAGTATTTT
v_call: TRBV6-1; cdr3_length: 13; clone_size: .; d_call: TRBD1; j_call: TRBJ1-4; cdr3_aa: CASSAGQIEKLFF; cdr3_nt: TGTGCCAGCAGCGCGGGACAGATCGAAAAACTGTTTTTT
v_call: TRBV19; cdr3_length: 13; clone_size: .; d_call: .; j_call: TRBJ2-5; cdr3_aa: CASSPHAEETQYF; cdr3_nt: TGTGCCAGTAGCCCCCACGCGGAGGAGACCCAGTACTTC
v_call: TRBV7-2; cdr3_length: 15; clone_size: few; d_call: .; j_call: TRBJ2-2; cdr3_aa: CASSSLTSLSGELFF; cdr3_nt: TGTGCCAGCAGCTCCCTGACTAGTTTGTCCGGGGAGCTGTTTTTT
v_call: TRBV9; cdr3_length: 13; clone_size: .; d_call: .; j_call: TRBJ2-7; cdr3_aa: CASSVRWDYEQYF; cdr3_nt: TGTGCCAGCAGCGTAAGGTGGGACTACGAGCAGTACTTC
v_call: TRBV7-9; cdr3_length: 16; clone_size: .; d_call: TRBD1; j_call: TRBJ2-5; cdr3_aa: CASSLGDRGQQETQYF; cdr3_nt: TGTGCCAGCAGCTTAGGGGACAGGGGGCAGCAAGAGACCCAGTACTTC
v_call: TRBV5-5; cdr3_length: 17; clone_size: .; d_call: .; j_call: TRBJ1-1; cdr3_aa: CASSLGALRVGNTEAFF; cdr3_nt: TGTGCCAGCAGCTTGGGCGCATTGCGCGTCGGGAACACTGAAGCTTTCTTT
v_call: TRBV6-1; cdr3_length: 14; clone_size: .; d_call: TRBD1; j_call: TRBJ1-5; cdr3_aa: CASSPTGLYQPQHF; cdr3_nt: TGTGCCAGCAGTCCGACAGGGCTCTATCAGCCCCAGCATTTT
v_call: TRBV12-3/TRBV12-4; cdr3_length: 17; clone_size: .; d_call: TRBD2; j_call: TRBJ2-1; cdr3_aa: CASRTSGGLSSYNEQFF; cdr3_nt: TGTGCCTCTCGGACTAGCGGGGGGCTGAGCTCCTACAATGAGCAGTTCTTC
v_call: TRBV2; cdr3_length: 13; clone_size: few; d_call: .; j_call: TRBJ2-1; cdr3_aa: CASSERGFNEQFF; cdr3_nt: TGTGCCAGCAGTGAACGCGGCTTCAATGAGCAGTTCTTC
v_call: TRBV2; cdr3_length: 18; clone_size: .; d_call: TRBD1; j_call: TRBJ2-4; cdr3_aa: CASSRDRFLRLAKNIQYF; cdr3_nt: TGTGCCAGCAGTCGGGACAGATTTCTTCGGCTAGCCAAAAACATTCAGTACTTC
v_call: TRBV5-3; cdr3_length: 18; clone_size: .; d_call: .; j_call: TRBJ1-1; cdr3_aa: CARSLPKPTGPNGDWAFF; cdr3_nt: TGTGCCAGAAGCTTGCCCAAGCCAACAGGGCCGAACGGTGATTGGGCTTTCTTT
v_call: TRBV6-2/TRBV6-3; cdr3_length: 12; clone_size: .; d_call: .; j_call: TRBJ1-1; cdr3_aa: CASMPRGMEAFF; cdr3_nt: TGTGCCAGCATGCCAAGGGGCATGGAAGCTTTCTTT
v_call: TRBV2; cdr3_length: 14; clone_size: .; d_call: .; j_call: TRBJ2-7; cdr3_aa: CASTTPDGGLEQYF; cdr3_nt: TGTGCCAGCACCACCCCCGACGGAGGCTTGGAGCAGTACTTC
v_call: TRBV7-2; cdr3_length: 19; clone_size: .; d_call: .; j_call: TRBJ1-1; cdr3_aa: CASSLFSGSLGLVRTEAFF; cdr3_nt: TGTGCCAGCAGCTTATTTTCAGGATCCCTCGGTCTCGTGCGCACTGAAGCTTTCTTT
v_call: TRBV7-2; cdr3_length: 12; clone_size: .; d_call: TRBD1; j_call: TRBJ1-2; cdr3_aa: CASRGDRGGYTF; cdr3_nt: TGTGCCAGCAGAGGAGACAGGGGGGGCTACACCTTC
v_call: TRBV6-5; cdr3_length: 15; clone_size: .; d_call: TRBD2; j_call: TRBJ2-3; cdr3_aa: CASSLGLAGGDTQYF; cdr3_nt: TGTGCCAGCAGTTTGGGACTAGCGGGGGGCGATACGCAGTATTTT
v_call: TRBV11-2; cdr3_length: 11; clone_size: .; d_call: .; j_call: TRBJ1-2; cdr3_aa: CASSFRGGYTF; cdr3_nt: TGTGCCAGCAGCTTTCGGGGTGGCTACACCTTC
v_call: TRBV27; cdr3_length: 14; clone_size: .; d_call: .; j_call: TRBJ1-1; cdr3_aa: CASRQGNRDTEAFF; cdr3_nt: TGTGCCAGCAGACAGGGAAACAGGGACACTGAAGCTTTCTTT
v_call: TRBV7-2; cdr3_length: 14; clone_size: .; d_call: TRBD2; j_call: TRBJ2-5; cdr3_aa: CASSPGGDQETQYF; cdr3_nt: TGTGCCAGCAGCCCCGGGGGGGACCAAGAGACCCAGTACTTC
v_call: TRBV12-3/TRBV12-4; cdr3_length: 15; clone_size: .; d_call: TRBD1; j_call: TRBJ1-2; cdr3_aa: CASRPGQAGGYGYTF; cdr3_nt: TGTGCCAGCAGACCTGGACAGGCCGGCGGGTATGGCTACACCTTC
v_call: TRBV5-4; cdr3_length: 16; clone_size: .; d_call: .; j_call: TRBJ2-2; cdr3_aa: CASSLGSGVGPGELFF; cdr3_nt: TGTGCCAGCAGCTTGGGATCGGGAGTGGGTCCCGGGGAGCTGTTTTTT
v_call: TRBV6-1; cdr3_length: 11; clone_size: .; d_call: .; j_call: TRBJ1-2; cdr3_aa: CASGAVYGYTF; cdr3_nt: TGTGCCAGTGGGGCCGTCTATGGCTACACCTTC
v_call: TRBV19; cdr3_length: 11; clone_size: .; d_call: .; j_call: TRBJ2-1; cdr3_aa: CASSLLHEQFF; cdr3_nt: TGTGCCAGTAGCCTCCTTCATGAGCAGTTCTTC
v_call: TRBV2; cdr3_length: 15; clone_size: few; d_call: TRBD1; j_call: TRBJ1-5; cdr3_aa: CASTPGGDRNQPQHF; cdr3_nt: TGTGCCAGCACCCCAGGGGGGGACAGGAATCAGCCCCAGCATTTT
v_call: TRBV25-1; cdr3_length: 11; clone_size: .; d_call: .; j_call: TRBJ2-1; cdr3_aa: CASRRYNEQFF; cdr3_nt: TGTGCCAGCAGACGATATAACGAGCAGTTCTTC
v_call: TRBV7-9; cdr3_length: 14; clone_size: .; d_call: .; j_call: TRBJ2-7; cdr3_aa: CASSAWDIRDEQYF; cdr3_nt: TGTGCCAGCAGCGCATGGGACATCCGGGACGAGCAGTACTTC
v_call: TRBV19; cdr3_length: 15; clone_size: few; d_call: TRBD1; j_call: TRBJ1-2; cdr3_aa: CASIVGGQGARGYTF; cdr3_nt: TGTGCCAGTATCGTGGGGGGACAGGGGGCGCGTGGCTACACCTTC
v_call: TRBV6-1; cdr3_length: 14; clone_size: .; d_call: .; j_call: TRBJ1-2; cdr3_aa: CASSRLTGNYGYTF; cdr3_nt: TGTGCCAGCAGCCGCCTTACAGGGAACTATGGCTACACCTTC
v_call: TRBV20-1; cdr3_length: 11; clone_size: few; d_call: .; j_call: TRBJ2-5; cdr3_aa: CSLGHSETQYF; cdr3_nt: TGCAGCCTAGGCCATTCGGAGACCCAGTACTTC
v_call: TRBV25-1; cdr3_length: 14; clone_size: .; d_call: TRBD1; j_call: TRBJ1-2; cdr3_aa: CASSDIQGARGYTF; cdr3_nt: TGTGCCAGCAGTGACATTCAGGGGGCGCGGGGCTACACCTTC